This T cell receptor beta chain stems from a study of blood T cells in healthy people across ages. General study points: What prevented conclusive comparison of naive and antigen-experienced cells was that PBMCs were unsorted. Calculation of diversity from one million T cells yielded estimates considered to be underestimates.

Every sample yielded at least 6 million isolated PBMCs. To note about this clonotype: Its antigen is undetermined. The junction differs from germline at one of its ends, possibly a read error.

The CDR3 covers 14 residues. Using a J-beta primer mix together with a sample-barcoded 5' primer, a second PCR was run for roughly 6 to 11 cycles. From each sample, at least 2.5 million paired-end reads containing CDR3 were obtained. Each CDR3 protein gets one entry after TCRdb re-called the 5' RACE reads with MiXCR. Altogether hundreds of thousands of distinct CDR3 sequences are present, about a third being singletons, with the ten largest covering about 16%. The chain combines TRBV12-3 or TRBV12-4 with TRBJ2-3; D remains unclear. Sequenced sample: blood. The receptor was isolated from a woman of 80 years or more in good health. CDR3 DNA sequence: TGTGCCAGCAGTTCCAGCGTGGGCACAGATCCGCAGTATTTT. It encodes CASSSSVGTDPQYF.